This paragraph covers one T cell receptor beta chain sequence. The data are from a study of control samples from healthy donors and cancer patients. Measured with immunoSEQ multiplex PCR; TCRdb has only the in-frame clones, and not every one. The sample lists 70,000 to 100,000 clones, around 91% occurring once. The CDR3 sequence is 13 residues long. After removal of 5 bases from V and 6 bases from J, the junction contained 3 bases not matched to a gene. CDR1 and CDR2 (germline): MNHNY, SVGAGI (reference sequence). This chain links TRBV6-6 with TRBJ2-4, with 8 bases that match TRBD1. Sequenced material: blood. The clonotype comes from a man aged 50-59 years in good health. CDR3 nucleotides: TGTGCCAGCAGTGGACAGGGTGGAAACATTCAGTACTTC. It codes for CASSGQGGNIQYF.